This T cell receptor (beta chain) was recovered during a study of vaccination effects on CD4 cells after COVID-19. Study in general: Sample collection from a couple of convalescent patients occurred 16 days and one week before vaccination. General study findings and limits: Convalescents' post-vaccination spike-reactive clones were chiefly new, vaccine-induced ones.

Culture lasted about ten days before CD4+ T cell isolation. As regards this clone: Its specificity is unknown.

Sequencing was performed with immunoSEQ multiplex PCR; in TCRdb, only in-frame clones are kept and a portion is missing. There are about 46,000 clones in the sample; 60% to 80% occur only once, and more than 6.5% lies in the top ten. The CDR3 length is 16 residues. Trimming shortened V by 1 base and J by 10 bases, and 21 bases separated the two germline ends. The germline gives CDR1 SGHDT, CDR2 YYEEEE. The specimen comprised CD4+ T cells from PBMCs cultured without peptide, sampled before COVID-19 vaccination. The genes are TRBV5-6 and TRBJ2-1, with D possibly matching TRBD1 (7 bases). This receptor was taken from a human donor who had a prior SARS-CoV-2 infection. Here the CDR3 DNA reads TGTGCCAGCAGCTTGTGGGGGGACAGTCTCTTATGGGAGCAGTTCTTC. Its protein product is CASSLWGDSLLWEQFF.